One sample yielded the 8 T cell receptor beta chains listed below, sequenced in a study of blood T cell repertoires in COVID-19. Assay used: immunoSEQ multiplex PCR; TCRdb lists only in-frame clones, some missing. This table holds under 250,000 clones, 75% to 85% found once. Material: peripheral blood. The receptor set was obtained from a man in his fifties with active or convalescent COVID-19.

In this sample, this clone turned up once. The DNA for the CDR3 is TGTGCCATCAGTGAGGTAACAGATGGCTACACCTTC. Protein: CAISEVTDGYTF. V gene TRBV10-3 combines with J gene TRBJ1-2; no reliable D call. The CDR3 totals 12 residues. V was trimmed by 2 bases and J by 6 bases, leaving 7 bases between them. From germline, CDR1 is ENHRY and CDR2 SYGVKD.

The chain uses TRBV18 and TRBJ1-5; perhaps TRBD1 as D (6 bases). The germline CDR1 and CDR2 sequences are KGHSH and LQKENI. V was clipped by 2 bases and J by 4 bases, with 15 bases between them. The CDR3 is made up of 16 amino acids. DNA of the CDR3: TGTGCCAGCTCACCATCAGTCGTACAGGGAAATCAGCCCCAGCATTTT. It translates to CASSPSVVQGNQPQHF.

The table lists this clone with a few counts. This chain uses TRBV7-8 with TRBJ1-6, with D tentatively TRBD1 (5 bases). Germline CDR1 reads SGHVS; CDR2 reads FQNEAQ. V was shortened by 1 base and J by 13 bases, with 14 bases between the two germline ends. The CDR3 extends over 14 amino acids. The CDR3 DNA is TGTGCCAGCAGCTTAGGGGGACTGGCTCATCCCCTCCACTTT. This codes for CASSLGGLAHPLHF.

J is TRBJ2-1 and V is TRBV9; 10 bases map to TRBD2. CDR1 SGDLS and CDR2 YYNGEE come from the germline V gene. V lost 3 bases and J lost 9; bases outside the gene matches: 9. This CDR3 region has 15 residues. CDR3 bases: TGTGCCAGCAGCGCAAGGAGCGGGAGGGTTGGTGAGCAGTTCTTC. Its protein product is CASSARSGRVGEQFF. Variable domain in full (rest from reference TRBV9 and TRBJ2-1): DSGVTQTPKHLITATGQRVTLRCSPRSGDLSVYWYQQSLDQGLQFLIQYYNGEERAKGNILERFSAQQFPDLHSELNLSSLELGDSALYFCASSARSGRVGEQFFGPGTRLTVL.

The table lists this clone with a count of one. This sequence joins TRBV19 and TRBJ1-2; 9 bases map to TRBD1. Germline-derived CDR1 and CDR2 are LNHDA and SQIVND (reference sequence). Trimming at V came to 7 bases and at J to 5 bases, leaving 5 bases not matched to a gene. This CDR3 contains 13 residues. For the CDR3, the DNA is TGTGCCAGTACCGGACAGGGGCCTTATGGCTACACCTTC. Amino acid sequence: CASTGQGPYGYTF.

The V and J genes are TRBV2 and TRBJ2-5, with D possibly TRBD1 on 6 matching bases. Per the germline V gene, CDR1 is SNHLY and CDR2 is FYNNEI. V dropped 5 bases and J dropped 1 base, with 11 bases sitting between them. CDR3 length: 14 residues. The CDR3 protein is CASSHETGQETQYF. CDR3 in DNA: TGTGCCAGCAGTCACGAGACAGGCCAAGAGACCCAGTACTTC.

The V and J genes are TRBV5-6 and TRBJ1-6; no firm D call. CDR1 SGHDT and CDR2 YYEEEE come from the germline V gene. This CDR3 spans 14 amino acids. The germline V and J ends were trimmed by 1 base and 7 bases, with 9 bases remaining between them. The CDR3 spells CASSLRVLNSPLHF. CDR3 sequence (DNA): TGTGCCAGCAGCTTGAGAGTCTTGAATTCACCCCTCCACTTT.

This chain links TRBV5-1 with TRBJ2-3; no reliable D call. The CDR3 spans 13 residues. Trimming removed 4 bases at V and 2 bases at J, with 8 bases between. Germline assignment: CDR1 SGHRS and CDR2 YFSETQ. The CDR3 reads CASSPSVTDTQYF. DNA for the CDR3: TGCGCCAGCAGCCCCTCCGTCACAGATACGCAGTATTTT.